The rows below give T cell receptor beta chains drawn from one sample of a study of T cell clonotyping in hematopoietic cell transplantation. Profiled with immunoSEQ multiplex PCR; TCRdb holds only in-frame clones, not every one. The repertoire holds around 80,000 clones, with roughly 95% as singletons. Sample: peripheral blood mononuclear cells, taken before stem cell transplant. The receptors shown here come from a woman aged 50 to 60 with acute myeloid leukemia. Some clones in this sample may be carry-over from other donors' samples. Both conserved end residues are part of each CDR3. Fields, in order: clone size, J gene, D gene, V gene, CDR3 protein, CDR3 DNA. The D gene is left open where the match is weak. Where a row states a size, it is once, few, many or the class of an expanded clone; other rows omit it.

-,TRBJ1-3,-,TRBV5-1,CASSYNRQSSGNTIYF,TGCGCCAGCAGCTATAACAGGCAGAGCTCTGGAAACACCATATATTTT
-,TRBJ2-5,TRBD2,TRBV28,CASSLGSGRTETQYF,TGTGCCAGCAGTTTAGGTAGCGGGAGGACGGAGACCCAGTACTTC
-,TRBJ2-1,TRBD2,TRBV30,CAWSPGGSSYNEQFF,TGTGCCTGGAGTCCGGGGGGTAGCTCCTACAATGAGCAGTTCTTC
-,TRBJ1-2,-,TRBV13,CASSLQSTWGYTF,TGTGCCAGCAGCTTACAGTCGACCTGGGGCTACACCTTC
-,TRBJ2-7,-,TRBV11-2,CASSSGDQYF,TGTGCCAGCAGCTCAGGAGATCAGTACTTC
once,TRBJ2-3,TRBD2,TRBV27,CASSPGLAGGPTFTDTQYF,TGTGCCAGCAGTCCGGGACTAGCGGGAGGACCAACATTCACAGATACGCAGTATTTT
-,TRBJ2-3,-,TRBV27,CASSPTSSRADTQYF,TGTGCCAGCAGTCCAACCAGCTCACGGGCAGATACGCAGTATTTT
-,TRBJ2-1,TRBD2,TRBV6-4,CASSLGGRDFNEQFF,TGTGCCAGCAGTTTGGGCGGGAGGGATTTCAATGAGCAGTTCTTC
-,TRBJ1-5,TRBD1,TRBV2,CASSLQGVGNQPQHF,TGTGCCAGCAGTCTACAGGGGGTAGGCAATCAGCCCCAGCATTTT
-,TRBJ1-5,TRBD1,TRBV7-9,CASSLGQGNQPQHF,TGTGCCAGCAGCCTTGGACAGGGGAATCAGCCCCAGCATTTT
-,TRBJ1-1,-,TRBV6-6,CASMLGGVNTEAFF,TGTGCCAGCATGTTAGGGGGAGTTAACACTGAAGCTTTCTTT
-,TRBJ2-3,-,TRBV14,CASSLRGGTDTQYF,TGTGCCAGCAGCCTCCGCGGAGGCACAGATACGCAGTATTTT
-,TRBJ2-7,-,TRBV9,CASSARFETYEQYF,TGTGCCAGCAGCGCCCGTTTTGAGACCTACGAGCAGTACTTC
-,TRBJ2-7,-,TRBV6-5,CASSLAGQPLSYEQYF,TGTGCCAGCAGTTTGGCTGGACAGCCGCTATCCTACGAGCAGTACTTC
-,TRBJ1-4,TRBD1,TRBV4-1,CASSQGGTGEKLFF,TGCGCCAGCAGCCAAGGCGGGACAGGGGAAAAACTGTTTTTT
-,TRBJ2-2,-,TRBV7-9,CASSPWTVNTGELFF,TGTGCCAGCAGCCCATGGACGGTGAACACCGGGGAGCTGTTTTTT
-,TRBJ2-6,-,TRBV15,CATSRDGRGRVGGANVLTF,TGTGCCACCAGCAGAGATGGACGAGGCAGGGTGGGAGGGGCCAACGTCCTGACTTTC
-,TRBJ2-5,TRBD2,TRBV7-9,CASSFGGAAETQYF,TGTGCCAGCAGCTTCGGGGGGGCAGCGGAGACCCAGTACTTC
-,TRBJ2-1,-,TRBV28,CASSLFIKQFF,TGTGCCAGCAGTTTATTTATAAAGCAGTTCTTC
-,TRBJ2-3,-,TRBV25-1,CASSDRGPDTQYF,TGTGCCAGCAGTGATAGAGGTCCAGATACGCAGTATTTT
-,TRBJ1-2,-,TRBV2,CASSEARGNYGYTF,TGTGCCAGCAGTGAAGCGAGGGGGAACTATGGCTACACCTTC
-,TRBJ1-5,-,TRBV7-9,CASSTGWEGQPQHF,TGTGCCAGCAGCACCGGGTGGGAAGGTCAGCCCCAGCATTTT
-,TRBJ1-5,-,TRBV2,CASSEEGTSNQPQHF,TGTGCCAGCAGTGAAGAAGGGACAAGCAATCAGCCCCAGCATTTT
-,TRBJ1-6,-,TRBV7-3,CASSEQSSYNSPLHF,TGTGCCAGCAGCGAACAGAGCTCCTATAATTCACCCCTCCACTTT
-,TRBJ1-6,TRBD1,TRBV9,CASSFDRGDGNSPLHF,TGTGCCAGCAGCTTCGACAGGGGGGACGGTAATTCACCCCTCCACTTT
-,TRBJ1-2,-,TRBV20-1,CSARWGGYTF,TGCAGTGCTAGATGGGGGGGCTACACCTTC
-,TRBJ2-7,TRBD1,TRBV11-2,CASSFTRTGGKSYEQYF,TGTGCCAGCAGCTTTACTCGGACAGGGGGCAAGTCCTACGAGCAGTACTTC
-,TRBJ2-1,TRBD1,TRBV5-1,CASSLGDRSYNEQFF,TGCGCCAGCAGCTTGGGGGACAGGTCCTACAATGAGCAGTTCTTC
-,TRBJ2-3,TRBD1,TRBV2,CASRRQGAPTDTQYF,TGTGCCAGCAGGAGACAGGGGGCCCCCACAGATACGCAGTATTTT
-,TRBJ2-3,TRBD2,TRBV11-2,CASSLDRWTSGGDTQYF,TGTGCCAGCAGCTTAGATCGGTGGACTAGCGGGGGGGATACGCAGTATTTT
-,TRBJ1-3,-,TRBV28,CASSFMPGNTIYF,TGTGCCAGCAGTTTTATGCCTGGAAACACCATATATTTT
-,TRBJ1-2,-,TRBV7-2,CASSSRGANYGYTF,TGTGCCAGCAGTTCCAGAGGGGCAAACTATGGCTACACCTTC
-,TRBJ2-1,TRBD2,TRBV5-1,CASSLAGAYNEQFF,TGCGCCAGCAGTCTGGCGGGGGCCTACAATGAGCAGTTCTTC
-,TRBJ1-2,-,TRBV2,CASSERQVYGYTF,TGTGCCAGCAGTGAACGGCAGGTATATGGCTACACCTTC
once,TRBJ2-2,-,TRBV7-7,CASSLIENTGELFF,TGTGCTAGCAGCTTAATAGAGAACACCGGGGAGCTGTTTTTT
-,TRBJ2-5,-,TRBV10-2,CASSEIRGDTTQYF,TGCGCCAGCAGTGAGATTCGTGGGGATACGACCCAGTACTTC
once,TRBJ2-2,-,TRBV27,CASSPPLQHSNTGELFF,TGTGCCAGCAGCCCCCCCCTACAACATTCGAACACCGGGGAGCTGTTTTTT
-,TRBJ1-2,-,TRBV30,CAWSVPPTGVSGYTF,TGTGCCTGGAGTGTACCCCCTACTGGGGTATCGGGCTACACCTTC
-,TRBJ1-2,-,TRBV6-6,CALAFRAGGYTF,TGTGCCCTTGCGTTCAGGGCGGGTGGCTACACCTTC
-,TRBJ2-3,TRBD2,TRBV9,CASSVEGSGVRTQYF,TGTGCCAGCAGCGTAGAAGGTAGCGGGGTTCGTACGCAGTATTTT
-,TRBJ1-5,-,TRBV2,CASSVHGASNQPQHF,TGTGCCAGCAGTGTACATGGGGCTAGCAATCAGCCCCAGCATTTT
once,TRBJ2-1,TRBD2,TRBV7-2,CASSFGLDSYNEQFF,TGTGCCAGCAGCTTCGGACTAGATTCCTACAATGAGCAGTTCTTC
-,TRBJ2-7,TRBD1,TRBV25-1,CASSETQWTGGSYEQYF,TGTGCCAGCAGTGAAACCCAGTGGACAGGGGGTTCCTACGAGCAGTACTTC
-,TRBJ2-7,TRBD1,TRBV6-6,CASSHGQAYEQYF,TGTGCCAGCAGTCACGGACAGGCCTACGAGCAGTACTTC
-,TRBJ2-5,-,TRBV6-6,CASRPRAQETQYF,TGTGCCAGCAGGCCTAGGGCCCAAGAGACCCAGTACTTC
-,TRBJ2-7,-,TRBV6-5,CASSLRAGTDEQYF,TGTGCCAGCAGTCTCCGAGCAGGGACTGACGAGCAGTACTTC
-,TRBJ1-1,-,TRBV30,CAWSPVPNTEAFF,TGTGCCTGGAGCCCAGTACCGAACACTGAAGCTTTCTTT
-,TRBJ1-5,-,TRBV5-1,CASSLVGDNQPQHF,TGCGCCAGCAGCTTGGTTGGAGACAATCAGCCCCAGCATTTT
once,TRBJ1-2,-,TRBV18,CASSPAGTPNYGYTF,TGTGCCAGCTCACCCGCCGGGACGCCCAACTATGGCTACACCTTC
-,TRBJ1-2,-,TRBV11-3,CASSSSGSFYTF,TGTGCCAGCAGCTCATCAGGATCCTTCTACACCTTC
-,TRBJ2-4,-,TRBV28,CASSLPSRVAQYF,TGTGCCAGCAGTTTACCCTCACGAGTGGCTCAGTACTTC
-,TRBJ1-5,TRBD1,TRBV19,CASSMWGQGSNQPQHF,TGTGCCAGTAGTATGTGGGGACAGGGAAGCAATCAGCCCCAGCATTTT